These 27 T cell receptor beta chains were all obtained from the same sample, sequenced in a study of vaccination effects on CD4 cells after COVID-19 (dated by TCRdb to between 2020 and 2023). These TCRs are of unknown antigen specificity. Library preparation employed the immunoSEQ multiplex PCR assay. TCRdb's version of the immuneACCESS table is confined to in-frame rearrangements and falls short of the full clone set. An unresolved V gene accounts for under half of the shortfall where checked; the remainder is of unknown origin. The sample table records about 73,000 clones; around 69% of these occur just once. Approximately 2.4% of the sample lies in the top ten. After 10 to 11 days of culture, CD4+ T cells were isolated with the EasySep CD4+ T cell isolation kit. Each participant received two doses of an mRNA SARS-CoV-2 vaccine, either BNT162b2 or mRNA-1273. Sequences were derived from CD4+ T cells from PBMCs cultured without peptide, sampled after COVID-19 vaccination. The receptors come from a human donor who received a COVID-19 vaccine.

This clone was seen only a few times. The CDR3 region is CASSPPRGGSEKLFF. In DNA form, the CDR3 reads TGCGCCAGCAGCCCCCCTCGGGGGGGGAGTGAAAAACTGTTTTTT. The V and J genes are TRBV4-1 and TRBJ1-4, with a tentative D call TRBD1 (5 bases). Looked up from germline, CDR1 is MGHRA and CDR2 is YSYEKL. Deletions cut 4 bases from V and 7 bases from J, with 16 bases between. The CDR3 loop spans 15 amino acids.

This chain connects TRBV5-1 to TRBJ2-3; 8 nucleotides match TRBD2. Germline CDR1 and CDR2: SGHRS and YFSETQ. V lost 6 bases to trimming and J lost 0 bases; unmatched junction nucleotides: 6. CDR3 size: 15 residues. CDR3 DNA sequence: TGCGCCAGCACCCTTAGCGGGGTTAGCACAGATACGCAGTATTTT. This sequence encodes CASTLSGVSTDTQYF.

This sequence joins TRBV30 and TRBJ1-1; 7 nucleotides line up with TRBD1. This CDR3 has 18 residues. Germline V gene lookup returns CDR1 GTSNPN and CDR2 SVGIG (reference sequence). J was trimmed by 1 base and V by 3 bases; bases with no gene match: 17. The CDR3 region has the DNA TGTGCCTGGAGGGCCACCCCACAGGGGATTAACTCGAACACTGAAGCTTTCTTT. Protein: CAWRATPQGINSNTEAFF.

On this clone itself: Other nucleotide sequences from this sample produce the same CDR3. This rearrangement joins TRBV7-2 to TRBJ2-7, with 7 nucleotides matching TRBD1. Trimming cost V 2 bases and J 3 bases; bases outside gene matches: 1. Germline values: CDR1 SGHTA, CDR2 FQGNSA. The CDR3 is 13 residues long. CDR3 coding DNA: TGTGCCAGCAGCTTAAACAGGGGCTACGAGCAGTACGTC. Encoded protein: CASSLNRGYEQYV.

The chain links TRBV5-6 to TRBJ2-3; 10 positions agree with TRBD2. Germline V gene sequence: CDR1 SGHDT, CDR2 YYEEEE. V lost 2 bases to trimming and J lost 4 bases; unmatched junction nucleotides: 4. The CDR3 runs 15 residues. In DNA, the CDR3 is TGTGCCAGCAGCTTAGCGGGGGGGCGGGCAGATACGCAGTATTTT. Translating gives CASSLAGGRADTQYF.

The chain carries TRBV20-1 and TRBJ1-1; D call uncertain. Germline CDR1 DFQATT, CDR2 SNEGSKA (reference sequence). V was cut by 1 base and J by 0 bases, with 0 bases left in between. The CDR3 is made up of 11 amino acids. In DNA form, the CDR3 reads TGCAGTGCTAGAGTGAACACTGAAGCTTTCTTT. It yields the protein CSARVNTEAFF.

In this sample, this clone turned up a few times. The gene calls are TRBV27 and TRBJ1-5, with D hard to call. The V end lost 4 bases, the J end lost 3 bases, and 10 bases lay between the germline ends. The CDR3 covers 14 residues. The V gene's germline CDR1 is MNHEY and CDR2 SMNVEV (reference sequence). The CDR3 region has the DNA TGTGCCAGCAGTTCAGGACTAATCAATCAGCCCCAGCATTTT. It yields the protein CASSSGLINQPQHF.

V usage is TRBV18 and J usage is TRBJ2-2, with TRBD2 matching 7 bases. V lost 5 bases, J lost 5 bases, and 8 bases stayed unmatched. CDR1 is KGHSH, CDR2 LQKENI, per germline. This CDR3 has 15 amino acids. For the CDR3, the DNA is TGTGCCAGCTCAATAGATAGAGCGGGGACCGGGGAGCTGTTTTTT. Its translation: CASSIDRAGTGELFF.

The rearrangement uses TRBV5-1 and TRBJ2-1; 7 nucleotides line up with TRBD1. Germline CDR1 reads SGHRS; CDR2 reads YFSETQ. CDR3 size: 17 residues. The ends lost 4 bases at V and 0 bases at J; junction bases unmatched: 10. The CDR3 nucleotides read TGCGCCAGCAGCCCTCGGACAGGACTGAACTCCTACAATGAGCAGTTCTTC. It translates to CASSPRTGLNSYNEQFF.

The rearrangement joins TRBV6-1 to TRBJ1-2, with D perhaps TRBD1 (5 bases). Germline loops: CDR1 MNHNS, CDR2 SASEGT. This CDR3 is 15 amino acids long. Trimming pared 3 bases from V and 1 base from J, leaving 12 bases between. The CDR3 nucleotides read TGTGCCAGCAGTGATGGGGGACTGTTTAACTATGGCTACACCTTC. Its translation is CASSDGGLFNYGYTF.

This clone was picked up a small number of times. V gene TRBV7-9 combines with J gene TRBJ1-5; 7 bases map to TRBD1. The CDR3 consists of 16 residues. The germline gives CDR1 SEHNR, CDR2 FQNEAQ (reference sequence). After removal of 2 bases from V and 4 bases from J, the junction contained 8 bases not matched to a gene. The CDR3 is CASSLQEGAANQPQHF. The CDR3 DNA reads TGTGCCAGCAGCTTACAGGAGGGGGCCGCAAATCAGCCCCAGCATTTT.

The V call is TRBV19, the J call TRBJ1-1; 8 bases are shared with TRBD1. Germline-derived CDR1 and CDR2 are LNHDA and SQIVND (reference sequence). Trimming took 6 bases from V and 1 from J; bases not matched to a gene: 7. There are 15 residues in the CDR3. The CDR3 here is CASSPTGATNTEAFF. The CDR3 region has the DNA TGTGCCAGTAGCCCGACAGGGGCCACGAACACTGAAGCTTTCTTT.

The chain is built from TRBV6-5 and TRBJ1-3; D remains unclear. The germline V gene encodes CDR1 MNHEY and CDR2 SVGAGI. The CDR3 is 13 residues long. The V end lost 6 bases, the J end lost 3 bases, and 9 bases lay between the germline ends. Here the CDR3 DNA reads TGTGCCAGCAGGCGAACGGGTGGAAACACCATATATTTT. Amino acid sequence: CASRRTGGNTIYF.

The chain combines TRBV5-1 with TRBJ1-1, with 9 bases that match TRBD1. J was trimmed by 1 base and V by 4 bases; bases with no gene match: 2. The germline CDR1 and CDR2 sequences are SGHRS and YFSETQ. This CDR3 comprises 14 residues. The CDR3 nucleotides read TGCGCCAGCAGCATGGACAGGGGGAACACTGAAGCTTTCTTT. This translates into CASSMDRGNTEAFF.

CDR3 protein: CASSPRGSGELFF. The CDR3 nucleotides are TGTGCCAGCTCACCTCGGGGATCCGGGGAGCTGTTTTTT. This rearrangement joins TRBV18 to TRBJ2-2; D may be TRBD2 (5 bases). The CDR3 is 13 residues long. CDR1 and CDR2 from the germline V gene are KGHSH and LQKENI. Trimming took 3 bases from V and 6 from J, leaving 8 bases between them.

The J gene is TRBJ1-5, the V gene TRBV19; 8 nucleotides align to TRBD1. In germline, CDR1 is LNHDA, CDR2 SQIVND (reference sequence). The CDR3 runs to 14 residues. V gave up 4 bases and J gave up 6 bases; unmatched junction bases: 5. The DNA for the CDR3 is TGTGCCAGTAGTACGGACAGGGATACTCAGCCCCAGCATTTT. This sequence encodes CASSTDRDTQPQHF.

The CDR3 region has the DNA TGTGCCAGCTCACTCCTTGAGGGATTTAATGAAAAACTGTTTTTT. Its translation is CASSLLEGFNEKLFF. The chain links TRBV18 to TRBJ1-4; no definite D call. Germline CDR1 is KGHSH and CDR2 is LQKENI. The CDR3 spans 15 residues. The V gene lost 4 bases and the J gene lost 4 bases, with 13 bases spanning the gap.

The V call is TRBV27, the J call TRBJ2-2, with D unresolved. The CDR3 sequence is 12 residues long. Germline-derived CDR1 and CDR2 are MNHEY and SMNVEV (reference sequence). V lost 6 bases and J 6 bases, leaving 8 bases between the germline ends. The CDR3 is CASSGLAGELFF. For the CDR3, the DNA is TGTGCCAGCAGCGGTCTCGCCGGGGAGCTGTTTTTT.

The chain has TRBV6-2 or TRBV6-3 and TRBJ1-2; 7 nucleotides align to TRBD1. Germline V gives CDR1 MNHEY, CDR2 SVGEGT. The CDR3 is 14 residues long. With V trimmed by 4 bases and J by 1 base, 3 bases remained unmatched. As DNA, the CDR3 is TGTGCCAGCAGTTGGACAGGCAATAACTATGGCTACACCTTC. Translating it yields CASSWTGNNYGYTF.

The chain recombines TRBV5-4 with TRBJ1-2, with TRBD1 identical over 8 bases. The CDR3 extends over 17 amino acids. Germline CDR1 SGHNT, CDR2 YYREEE (reference sequence). The J segment lost 1 base and the V segment lost 4 bases, leaving 12 bases of the junction unmatched. CDR3 sequence reads: CASSTGTGLTYNYGYTF. As DNA, the CDR3 is TGTGCCAGCAGCACCGGGACAGGCCTAACATATAACTATGGCTACACCTTC. Based on the CDR3 plus reference TRBV5-4 and TRBJ1-2, the full variable domain is ETGVTQSPTHLIKTRGQQVTLRCSSQSGHNTVSWYQQALGQGPQFIFQYYREEENGRGNFPPRFSGLQFPNYSSELNVNALELDDSALYLCASSTGTGLTYNYGYTFGSGTRLTVV.

The chain recombines TRBV9 with TRBJ2-3; D uncertain. Between the trimmed V and J ends, which lost 2 bases and 0 bases, there was a span of 10 bases. Germline V gene data show CDR1 as SGDLS and CDR2 as YYNGEE. The CDR3 totals 15 residues. CDR3 in amino acids: CASSVRGTSTDTQYF. Written as DNA, the CDR3 is TGTGCCAGCAGCGTGCGCGGAACTAGCACAGATACGCAGTATTTT.

V is TRBV18 and J is TRBJ2-7; tentatively, D is TRBD1 (6 bases). Per the germline V gene, CDR1 is KGHSH and CDR2 is LQKENI. V was shortened by 3 bases and J by 2 bases, with 11 bases between the two germline ends. CDR3 size: 14 residues. CDR3 in amino acids: CASSPSGATYEQYV. CDR3 nucleotide sequence: TGTGCCAGCTCACCGTCAGGGGCGACCTACGAGCAGTACGTC.

V and J are TRBV12-5 and TRBJ1-1; D is perhaps TRBD1 (6 bases). Germline V gene lookup returns CDR1 LGHNT and CDR2 FRNRAP. The CDR3 contains 12 residues. Trimming took off 6 bases at V and 7 bases at J, with 12 bases between the two ends. The CDR3 DNA sequence: TGTGCTAGTGGCCGGGGGGCCGGTGAAGCTTTCTTT. It encodes CASGRGAGEAFF.

V is TRBV6-2 or TRBV6-3 and J is TRBJ1-2, with 7 positions matching TRBD1. The CDR3 has 15 amino acids. The ends lost 2 bases at V and 3 bases at J; junction bases unmatched: 6. Germline V gene lookup returns CDR1 MNHEY and CDR2 SVGEGT. The CDR3 spells CASSYGPGTDYGYTF. In nucleotides, the CDR3 is TGTGCCAGCAGTTACGGTCCCGGGACAGACTATGGCTACACCTTC.

As regards this clone: Other DNA sequences in the sample encode the same CDR3. The chain carries TRBV3-1 (or the pseudogene TRBV3-2) and TRBJ2-7, with a tentative D call TRBD2 (6 bases). V was cut by 1 base and J by 7 bases, with 8 bases left in between. This CDR3 spans 12 amino acids. Germline V CDR1 and CDR2: LGHDT, YNNKEL (reference sequence). For the CDR3, the DNA is TGTGCCAGCAGCCAAGGACTAGGGGAGCAGTACGTC. As protein: CASSQGLGEQYV.

CDR3 in amino acids: CASSRPGTGGFDGYTF. The CDR3 DNA sequence: TGTGCCAGTAGTAGACCCGGGACAGGGGGCTTTGATGGCTACACCTTC. The J gene is TRBJ1-2, the V gene TRBV19; 12 nucleotides agree with TRBD1. The CDR3 is made up of 16 amino acids. From germline, CDR1 is LNHDA and CDR2 SQIVND (reference sequence). Germline trimming cut 4 bases from V and 6 bases from J; bases unmatched to any gene: 9.

This clone was recorded a few times. The rearrangement links TRBV28 to TRBJ1-2; D remains ambiguous. The germline CDR1 and CDR2 sequences are MDHEN and SYDVKM. The CDR3 extends over 13 amino acids. V was cut by 5 bases and J by 3 bases, with 10 bases left in between. CDR3 DNA sequence: TGTGCCAGCAGTATTGGCTCGTACTATGGCTACACCTTC. Translation: CASSIGSYYGYTF.